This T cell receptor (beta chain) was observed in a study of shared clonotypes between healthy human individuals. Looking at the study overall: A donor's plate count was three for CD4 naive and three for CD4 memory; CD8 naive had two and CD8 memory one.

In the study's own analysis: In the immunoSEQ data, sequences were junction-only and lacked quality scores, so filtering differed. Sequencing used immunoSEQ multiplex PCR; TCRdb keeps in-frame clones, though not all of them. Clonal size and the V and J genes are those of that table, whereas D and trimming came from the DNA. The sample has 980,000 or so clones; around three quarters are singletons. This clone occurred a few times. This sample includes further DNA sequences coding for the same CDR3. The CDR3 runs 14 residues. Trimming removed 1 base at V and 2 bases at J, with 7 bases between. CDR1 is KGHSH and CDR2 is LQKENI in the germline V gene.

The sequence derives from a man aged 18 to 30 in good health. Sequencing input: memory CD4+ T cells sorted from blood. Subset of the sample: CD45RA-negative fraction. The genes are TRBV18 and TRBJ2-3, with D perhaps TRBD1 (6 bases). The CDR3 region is CASSPQGVTDTQYF. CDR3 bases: TGTGCCAGCTCACCACAGGGGGTCACAGATACGCAGTATTTT.